These T cell receptor beta chains were read from a single sample in a study of CD8+CD57+ T cells in acquired aplastic anemia. TCRdb fed the reads into MiXCR, producing one record per CDR3 protein. The table lists 150,000 to 200,000 distinct CDR3 sequences, less than 60% of them singletons. The source material was sorted CD4+, CD8+, or CD8+CD57+ T cells (not recorded which) from PBMCs. The origin of the receptors is a human donor with aplastic anemia. Each CDR3 is given with its conserved first and last residue. A D gene is named only where the DNA matches it firmly. Size tells how often a clone was seen (once, few, many) or the class of an expanded clone, and some rows leave it out.

V gene	D gene	J gene	clone size	CDR3 protein	CDR3 DNA
TRBV10-2	TRBD2	TRBJ2-2	.	CASSESASGKPGELFF	TGCGCCAGCAGTGAGTCGGCTAGCGGGAAGCCCGGGGAGCTGTTTTTT
TRBV6-6	.	TRBJ1-1	many	CASSYSSGGAVTEAFF	TGTGCCAGCAGTTACTCGAGTGGGGGGGCAGTCACTGAAGCTTTCTTT
TRBV7-9	TRBD2	TRBJ2-2	many	CASSPSGRAPGELFF	TGTGCCAGCAGCCCTAGCGGGAGAGCCCCCGGGGAGCTGTTTTTT
TRBV20-1	.	TRBJ2-7	.	CSARAITYEQYF	TGCAGTGCTAGAGCTATAACCTACGAGCAGTACTTC
TRBV24-1	TRBD2	TRBJ2-2	.	CATSAAGGRTGELFF	TGTGCCACCAGTGCAGCGGGGGGGCGGACCGGGGAGCTGTTTTTT
TRBV19	TRBD1	TRBJ1-3	many	CASIQDRVDGNTIYF	TGTGCCAGTATCCAAGACAGGGTCGACGGAAACACCATATATTTT
TRBV11-2	TRBD2	TRBJ2-3	.	CASSSGLAGVDTQYF	TGTGCCAGCAGCTCGGGACTAGCGGGAGTGGATACGCAGTATTTT
TRBV29-1	.	TRBJ2-7	.	CSVEESQGVAGSYEQYF	TGCAGCGTTGAAGAAAGCCAGGGGGTAGCGGGCTCCTACGAGCAGTACTTC
TRBV7-2	.	TRBJ2-7	.	CASSPISYEQYF	TGTGCCAGCAGCCCAATATCCTACGAGCAGTACTTC
TRBV11-1	.	TRBJ2-3	.	CASSYWDPGEVTDTQYF	TGTGCCAGCAGCTACTGGGACCCCGGGGAGGTCACAGATACGCAGTATTTT
TRBV10-3	TRBD2	TRBJ2-7	many	CAISSGTTTYEQYF	TGTGCCATCAGTTCCGGGACTACAACCTACGAGCAGTACTTC
TRBV5-1	.	TRBJ2-7	.	CASSLGTGLQGYEQYF	TGCGCCAGCAGCTTGGGGACGGGACTCCAGGGCTACGAGCAGTACTTC
TRBV10-3	.	TRBJ2-5	.	CAISYSVARETQYF	TGTGCCATCAGTTACTCGGTGGCGCGGGAGACCCAGTACTTC
TRBV5-1	TRBD2	TRBJ2-7	many	CASSLASGRAYEQYF	TGCGCCAGCAGCTTGGCTAGCGGCAGGGCCTACGAGCAGTACTTC
TRBV2	TRBD1	TRBJ1-6	few	CASSAQGTGRGNSPLHF	TGTGCCAGCAGTGCCCAGGGGACAGGTCGGGGTAATTCACCCCTCCACTTT
TRBV4-2	TRBD1	TRBJ2-1	many	CASSRGQGHYNEQFF	TGTGCCAGCAGCCGGGGACAGGGGCACTACAATGAGCAGTTCTTC
TRBV5-4	.	TRBJ1-4	.	CASSLGGLAGEKLFF	TGTGCCAGCAGCTTGGGGGGTCTAGCTGGGGAAAAACTGTTTTTT
TRBV5-4	.	TRBJ2-3	many	CASSLRIRTLRATDTQYF	TGTGCCAGCAGCTTGCGGATCCGGACCCTACGCGCTACAGATACGCAGTATTTT
TRBV6-5	.	TRBJ1-1	many	CASSYSPGNTEAFF	TGTGCCAGCAGTTACTCGCCGGGGAACACTGAAGCTTTCTTT
TRBV6-6	TRBD2	TRBJ2-2	many	CASILSGGAHTGELFF	TGTGCCAGCATCCTCAGCGGGGGGGCCCACACCGGGGAGCTGTTTTTT
TRBV5-1	TRBD2	TRBJ2-7	.	CASSSSGRFYEQYF	TGCGCCAGCAGCTCGAGCGGGAGATTCTACGAGCAGTACTTC
TRBV19	.	TRBJ2-2	many	CASSIRRYTGELFF	TGTGCCAGTAGTATAAGGCGTTACACCGGGGAGCTGTTTTTT
TRBV20-1	TRBD1	TRBJ1-1	.	CSARLDRGSTEAFF	TGCAGTGCTAGACTCGACAGGGGCAGCACTGAAGCTTTCTTT
TRBV30	.	TRBJ1-5	.	CAWSVTERDQPQHF	TGTGCCTGGAGTGTAACGGAGCGAGATCAGCCCCAGCATTTT
TRBV28	.	TRBJ1-1	few	CACRKGSLPTEAFF	TGTGCCTGCAGAAAAGGATCTCTTCCCACTGAAGCTTTCTTT
TRBV7-2	TRBD2	TRBJ2-1	once	CASSARSGRGDNEQFF	TGTGCCAGCAGCGCTCGAAGCGGGAGGGGTGACAATGAGCAGTTCTTC
TRBV2	.	TRBJ2-2	.	CASSEDSSSTGELFF	TGTGCCAGCAGTGAAGACAGCAGTAGTACCGGGGAGCTGTTTTTT
TRBV12-3/TRBV12-4	TRBD2	TRBJ2-1	many	CASSLGTSPNEQFF	TGTGCCAGCAGTTTGGGGACTAGCCCCAATGAGCAGTTCTTC
TRBV24-1	TRBD1	TRBJ2-5	.	CATSDIPGQGKGETQYF	TGTGCCACCAGTGATATCCCGGGACAGGGGAAGGGTGAGACCCAGTACTTC
TRBV12-3/TRBV12-4	.	TRBJ2-7	once	CASSPRGERYF	TGCGCCAGCAGTCCCCGCGGGGAGCGGTACTTC
TRBV2	.	TRBJ2-3	.	CASGTFTDTQYF	TGTGCCAGCGGGACTTTCACAGATACGCAGTATTTT
TRBV6-1	.	TRBJ1-5	many	CASSVDGGRQPQHF	TGTGCCAGCAGTGTGGATGGGGGCCGTCAGCCCCAGCATTTT
TRBV6-1	.	TRBJ1-5	.	CASSEGPAYSNQPQHF	TGTGCCAGCAGTGAAGGTCCAGCCTATAGCAATCAGCCCCAGCATTTT
TRBV30	TRBD1	TRBJ2-5	many	CAWSKQGSPQYF	TGTGCCTGGAGTAAACAGGGGTCCCCCCAGTACTTC
TRBV20-1	.	TRBJ1-2	many	CSARSGRVGYGYTF	TGCAGTGCCCGGTCTGGACGGGTGGGCTATGGCTACACCTTC
TRBV19	TRBD1	TRBJ2-7	medium-sized	CASSPGQVTYEQYF	TGTGCCAGTAGTCCCGGACAGGTAACCTACGAGCAGTACTTC
TRBV5-4	.	TRBJ2-7	.	CASRDGTYEQYF	TGTGCCAGCAGAGACGGTACCTACGAGCAGTACTTC
TRBV2	TRBD1	TRBJ1-2	.	CASSEFGRGQDYGYTF	TGTGCCAGCAGTGAATTTGGCAGGGGGCAGGACTATGGCTACACCTTC
TRBV20-1	TRBD1	TRBJ2-7	many	CSVPRQGVSYEQYF	TGCAGTGTACCACGACAGGGGGTCTCCTACGAGCAGTACTTC
TRBV15	TRBD2	TRBJ2-1	few	CATSRGTSGIGYEQFF	TGTGCCACCAGCAGAGGGACTAGCGGGATAGGGTATGAGCAGTTCTTC
TRBV5-6	TRBD1	TRBJ2-7	.	CASSWDRGIHEQYF	TGTGCCAGCAGCTGGGACAGGGGGATCCACGAGCAGTACTTC
TRBV7-8	.	TRBJ2-4	many	CASSPERDIQYF	TGTGCCAGCAGCCCGGAACGTGACATTCAGTACTTC
TRBV7-9	.	TRBJ2-3	many	CASSLKARVSDTQYF	TGTGCCAGCAGCTTAAAAGCTCGGGTTTCAGATACGCAGTATTTT
TRBV10-3	TRBD1	TRBJ2-7	many	CAIRSQGAGHEQYF	TGTGCCATCAGATCACAGGGGGCCGGGCACGAGCAGTACTTC
TRBV7-8	TRBD2	TRBJ2-1	.	CARGQLAGNNEQFF	TGTGCTAGGGGCCAGCTAGCGGGAAACAATGAGCAGTTCTTC
TRBV10-1	.	TRBJ2-1	.	CASSEFKGAGTVDEQFF	TGCGCCAGCAGTGAATTTAAAGGAGCGGGTACCGTCGATGAGCAGTTCTTC
TRBV3-1	.	TRBJ2-1	few	CASSLEIVGNALSYNEQFF	TGTGCCAGCAGCCTCGAAATTGTGGGGAACGCACTCTCCTACAATGAGCAGTTCTTC
TRBV9	.	TRBJ2-7	few	CASSPDNGYEQYF	TGTGCCAGCAGCCCCGACAACGGCTACGAGCAGTACTTC
TRBV20-1	TRBD2	TRBJ2-5	many	CSATILAGYQETQYF	TGCAGTGCTACCATACTAGCGGGGTACCAAGAGACCCAGTACTTC
TRBV7-3	.	TRBJ2-6	.	CASSLTGIGGANVLTF	TGTGCCAGCAGCTTAACGGGGATCGGTGGGGCCAACGTCCTGACTTTC